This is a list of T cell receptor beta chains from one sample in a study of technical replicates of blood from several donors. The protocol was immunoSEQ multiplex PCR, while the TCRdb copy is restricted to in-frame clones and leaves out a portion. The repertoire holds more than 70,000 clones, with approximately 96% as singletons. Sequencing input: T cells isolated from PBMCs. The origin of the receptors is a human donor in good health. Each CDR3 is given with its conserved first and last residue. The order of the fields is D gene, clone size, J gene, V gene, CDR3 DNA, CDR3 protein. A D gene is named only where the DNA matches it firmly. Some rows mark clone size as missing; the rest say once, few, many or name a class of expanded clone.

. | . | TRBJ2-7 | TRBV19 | TGTGCCAGTAGTACCGGACAGTACGAGCAGTACTTC | CASSTGQYEQYF
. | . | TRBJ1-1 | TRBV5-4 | TGTGCCAGCAGGACCACCACAGTGAACACTGAAGCTTTCTTT | CASRTTTVNTEAFF
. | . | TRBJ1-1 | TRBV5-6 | TGTGCCAGCAGCTTGGAAAGGGAGGGGCCCCCTGAGGCTTTCTTT | CASSLEREGPPEAFF
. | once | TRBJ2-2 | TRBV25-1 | TGTGCCAGCAGACAGGGTATGAACACCGGGGAGCTGTTTTTT | CASRQGMNTGELFF
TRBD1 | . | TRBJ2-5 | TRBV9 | TGTGCCAGCAGCGAACAGGGGGCCTCACAAGAGACCCAGTACTTC | CASSEQGASQETQYF
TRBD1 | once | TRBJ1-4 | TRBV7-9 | TGTGCCAGCAGCCTATCGGGACAGGGGTTTACTAATGAAAAACTGTTTTTT | CASSLSGQGFTNEKLFF
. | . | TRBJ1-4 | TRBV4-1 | TGCGCCAGCAGCCAAGATAGCGTTGGGGACGGGAGTGAAAAACTGTTTTTT | CASSQDSVGDGSEKLFF
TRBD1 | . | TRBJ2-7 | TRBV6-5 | TGTGCCAGCAGTTGGACAGGATACTACGAGCAGTACTTC | CASSWTGYYEQYF
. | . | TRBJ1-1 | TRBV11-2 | TGTGCCAGCAGCTTAGTCTGGACAGCCTCTAACACTGAAGCTTTCTTT | CASSLVWTASNTEAFF
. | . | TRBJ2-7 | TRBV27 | TGTGCCAGCAGTTTATCGATTTGGGCCGAAGGGGAGGCCTACGAGCAGTACTTC | CASSLSIWAEGEAYEQYF
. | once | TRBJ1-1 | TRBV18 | TGTGCCAGCTCACCGTGGTTCCGGGGTACCGACACTGAAGCTTTCTTT | CASSPWFRGTDTEAFF
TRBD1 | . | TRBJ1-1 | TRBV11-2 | TGTGCCAGCAGCAAGACAGGGACTGAAGCTTTCTTT | CASSKTGTEAFF